The TCR beta chain described here comes from a study of blood T cell repertoires in COVID-19 (dated by TCRdb to 2018 to 2021). Background on the whole study: The collaborator samples originated in the United States, Italy and Spain and spanned the acute and convalescent phases of COVID-19. The prospective study material was composed of cDNA or gDNA derived from T cells, B-cell-depleted T cells, or PBMCs. Subjects who had been exposed to COVID-19, were actively infected with it, or had recovered from it provided the deeply sampled blood TCRbeta repertoires that made up the dataset. A freely available public database, intended as a resource for researchers studying the immune response to SARS-CoV-2, is where the repertoires were released. Samples were obtained from the ongoing ImmuneRACE study (first 160 participants) and from 1,254 subjects provided by 6 global collaborators. Sample metadata almost always included a de-identified subject ID, COVID-19 status, age in years and sex. Where available, HLA class I and class II types were taken from metadata supplied by the sample provider and were not determined by assay-based typing.

TCRbeta CDR3 regions were amplified from genomic DNA using the immunoSEQ Assay, a bias-controlled multiplex PCR. The published analysis was carried out like this. Within the assay, amplification of reference gene primers was used to estimate how many nucleated cells each sample contained. To quantify the absolute abundance of each unique TCRbeta CDR3 rearrangement, sequence reads were collapsed and filtered. For each sample, productive Simpson clonality was calculated as the square root of Simpson's diversity index across productive rearrangements. The source is immuneACCESS, and TCRdb retained only in-frame sequences with V and J called. Part of the clones is not carried over; for the studies checked, unresolved V genes explain less than half of this, and the remainder is unexplained. Clonal size and the V and J genes are those of that table, whereas D and trimming came from the DNA. The sample includes about 200,000 clones, with roughly 82% observed a single time. Around 5.7% of the sample is in the top ten clones.

In the prospective study, participants were about 18 to 95 years old, resided in fewer than 25 geographic areas of the United States, and were enrolled through a virtual design. In the prospective study, cohorts were assigned on the basis of participant-reported clinical history obtained from a screening survey and a study questionnaire. Mobile phlebotomists in the prospective study collected whole blood, serum and a nasopharyngeal or oropharyngeal swab from every participant. Prospective study participants could optionally give additional blood draws and questionnaires over a 2-month period. Prospective study blood samples were shipped either frozen or at room temperature before DNA extraction. For this clone: Its antigen target is currently unknown. Base qualities are not recorded, but no much larger clone differs from it by a single base.

At the junction V is shortened by 5 bases and J by 6 bases, with 16 bases in between. From a lookup of the germline V gene (reference sequence), CDR1 and CDR2 are SGHAT and FQDESV. Including the terminal cysteine and phenylalanine, the CDR3 comprises 14 residues. Kept here is only the CDR3 DNA, which spans 42 bases and is read in frame from base 1. Broader findings and caveats from the paper: How much clinical and demographic metadata was included differed by source and by participant, and the metadata was provided uncurated.

This receptor was taken from a man aged 40-55 years with acute COVID-19. The V and J segments used are TRBV11-1 and TRBJ1-1, and TRBD1 may be the D gene, going by 6 matching bases. Sequencing was carried out using PBMCs or T cells enriched from blood (not recorded which). CDR3 loop: CASSQLQGESEAFF. The nucleotides are TGTGCCAGCAGCCAGCTACAGGGTGAATCTGAAGCTTTCTTT.